This TCR beta chain was recovered during a study of cytomegalovirus exposure and HLA in healthy donors. PCR was performed using 60 Vbeta and 13 Jbeta primers. Libraries were prepared by immunoSEQ multiplex PCR; TCRdb keeps only in-frame clonotypes and omits some of them. The sample has approximately 73,000 clones, under 70% seen once; the top ten hold 5.7%. The CDR3 is made up of 14 amino acids. V was clipped by 1 base and J by 4 bases; unmatched bases: 2. CDR1 is LGHNT, CDR2 FRNRAP, per germline. The receptor's source is a man aged 30 to 39 in good health and CMV-seropositive. The sample was PBMCs. This chain links TRBV12-5 with TRBJ2-5; 8 bases are shared with TRBD1. The CDR3 DNA sequence: TGTGCTAGTGGTTTGGACAGGGGGATAGAGACCCAGTACTTC. Protein: CASGLDRGIETQYF.